This TCR beta chain is from a study of CD8+ T cells in alopecia areata. The CDR3 runs 14 residues. In germline, CDR1 is SGHVS, CDR2 FQNEAQ. Trimming took 0 bases from V and 6 from J, leaving 10 bases between them. This clone came up a few times. RNA extraction was followed by reverse transcription into cDNA, which acted as the sequencing template. TCRdb's table, derived via immunoSEQ multiplex PCR, lists solely in-frame clones and lacks some. The table records over 150,000 clones, roughly 60% of them present only once. The chain is built from TRBV7-8 and TRBJ2-3; unclear D gene. The sequence came from a human donor with alopecia areata. The sample in question was CD4+ T cells sorted from blood, obtained at week 0. Here the CDR3 reads CASSLASFLDTQYF. The CDR3 nucleotides are TGTGCCAGCAGCTTAGCGAGTTTTCTCGATACGCAGTATTTT.